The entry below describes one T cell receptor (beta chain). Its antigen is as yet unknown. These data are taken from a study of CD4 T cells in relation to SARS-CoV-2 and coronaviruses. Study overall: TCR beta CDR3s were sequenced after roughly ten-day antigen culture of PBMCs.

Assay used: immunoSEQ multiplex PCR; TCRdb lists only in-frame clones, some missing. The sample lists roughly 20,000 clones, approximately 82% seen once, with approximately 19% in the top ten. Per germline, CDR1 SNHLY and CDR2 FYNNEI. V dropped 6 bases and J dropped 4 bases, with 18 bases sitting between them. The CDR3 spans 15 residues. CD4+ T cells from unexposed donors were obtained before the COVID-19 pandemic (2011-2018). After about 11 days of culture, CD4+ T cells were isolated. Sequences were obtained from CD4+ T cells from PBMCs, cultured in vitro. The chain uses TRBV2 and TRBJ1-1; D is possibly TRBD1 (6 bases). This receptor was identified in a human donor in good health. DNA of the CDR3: TGTGCCAGCAGACTAAAACAGGGTAGGTTCACTGAAGCTTTCTTT. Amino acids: CASRLKQGRFTEAFF.